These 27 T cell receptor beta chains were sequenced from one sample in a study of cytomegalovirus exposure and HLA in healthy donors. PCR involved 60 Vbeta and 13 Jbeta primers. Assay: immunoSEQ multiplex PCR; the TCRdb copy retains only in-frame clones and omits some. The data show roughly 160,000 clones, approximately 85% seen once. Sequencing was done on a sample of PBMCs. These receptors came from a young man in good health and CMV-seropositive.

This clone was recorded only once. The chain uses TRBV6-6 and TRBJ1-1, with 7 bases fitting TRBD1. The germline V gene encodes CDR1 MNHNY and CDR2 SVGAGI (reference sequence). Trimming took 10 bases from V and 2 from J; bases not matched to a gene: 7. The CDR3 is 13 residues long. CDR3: CATETGLNTEAFF. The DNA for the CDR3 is TGTGCCACGGAGACAGGGCTTAACACTGAAGCTTTCTTT.

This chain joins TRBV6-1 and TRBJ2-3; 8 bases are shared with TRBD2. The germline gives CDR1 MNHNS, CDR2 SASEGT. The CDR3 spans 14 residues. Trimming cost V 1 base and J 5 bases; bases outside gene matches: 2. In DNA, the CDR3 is TGTGCCAGCAGTGAAGGACTAGCGAGAGATACGCAGTATTTT. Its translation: CASSEGLARDTQYF.

As DNA, the CDR3 is TGTGCCAGCAGCGGAGGACTAGCGGGACCCACAGATACGCAGTATTTT. Translated, it gives CASSGGLAGPTDTQYF. This chain joins TRBV5-8 and TRBJ2-3; 12 nucleotides align to TRBD2. Germline-derived CDR1 and CDR2 are SGHTS and YDEGEE. The CDR3 loop spans 16 amino acids. The V and J ends lost 4 bases and 2 bases, in that order; junction bases with no gene match: 5.

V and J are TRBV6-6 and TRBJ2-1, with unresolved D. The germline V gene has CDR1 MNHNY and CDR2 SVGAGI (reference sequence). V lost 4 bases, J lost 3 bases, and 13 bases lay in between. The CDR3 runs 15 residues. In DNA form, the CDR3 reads TGTGCCAGCAGTTCCCACTCAGACATCTACAATGAGCAGTTCTTC. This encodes CASSSHSDIYNEQFF.

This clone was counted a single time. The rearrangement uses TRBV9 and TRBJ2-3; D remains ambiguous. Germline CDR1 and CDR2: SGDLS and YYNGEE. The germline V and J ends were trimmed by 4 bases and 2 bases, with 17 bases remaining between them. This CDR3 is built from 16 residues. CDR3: CASSPIAGSHTDTQYF. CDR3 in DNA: TGTGCCAGCAGCCCTATAGCCGGGTCTCACACAGATACGCAGTATTTT.

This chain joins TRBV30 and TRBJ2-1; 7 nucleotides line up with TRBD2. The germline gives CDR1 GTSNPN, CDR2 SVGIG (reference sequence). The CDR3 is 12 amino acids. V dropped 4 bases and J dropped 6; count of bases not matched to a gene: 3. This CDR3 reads CAWKASGNEQFF. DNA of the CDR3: TGTGCCTGGAAGGCTAGCGGCAATGAGCAGTTCTTC.

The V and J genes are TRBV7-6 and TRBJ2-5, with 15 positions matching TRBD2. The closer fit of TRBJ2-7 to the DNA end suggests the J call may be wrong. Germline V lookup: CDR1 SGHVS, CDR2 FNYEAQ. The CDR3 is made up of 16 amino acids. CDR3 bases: TGTGCCAGCAGCCCAGGGACTAGCGGGGGGTCTAACGAGCAGTACTTC. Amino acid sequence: CASSPGTSGGSNEQYF.

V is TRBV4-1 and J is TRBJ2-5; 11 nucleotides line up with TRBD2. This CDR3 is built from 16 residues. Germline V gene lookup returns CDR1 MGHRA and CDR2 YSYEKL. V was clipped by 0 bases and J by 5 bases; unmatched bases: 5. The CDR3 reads CASSQETSGAWETQYF. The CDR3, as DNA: TGCGCCAGCAGCCAAGAGACTAGCGGGGCCTGGGAGACCCAGTACTTC.

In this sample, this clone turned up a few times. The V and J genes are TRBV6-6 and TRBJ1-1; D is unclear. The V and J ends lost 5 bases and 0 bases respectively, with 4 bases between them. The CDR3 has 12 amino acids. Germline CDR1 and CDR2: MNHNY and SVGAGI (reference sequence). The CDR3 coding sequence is TGTGCCAGCAGTCCCGTGAACACTGAAGCTTTCTTT. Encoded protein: CASSPVNTEAFF.

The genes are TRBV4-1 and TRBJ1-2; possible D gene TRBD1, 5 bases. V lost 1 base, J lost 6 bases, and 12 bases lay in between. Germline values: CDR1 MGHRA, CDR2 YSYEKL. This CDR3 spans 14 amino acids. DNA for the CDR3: TGCGCCAGCAGCCAAGGAAACAGGTTGGATGGCTACACCTTC. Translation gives CASSQGNRLDGYTF.

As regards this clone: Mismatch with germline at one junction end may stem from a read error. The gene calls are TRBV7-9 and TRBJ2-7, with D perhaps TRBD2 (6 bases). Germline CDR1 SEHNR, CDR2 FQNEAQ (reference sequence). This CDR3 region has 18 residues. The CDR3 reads CSSSRTPGRGEVGSEQYF. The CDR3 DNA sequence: TGTTCCAGCAGCCGAACCCCCGGGCGGGGAGAGGTAGGGAGCGAGCAGTACTTC.

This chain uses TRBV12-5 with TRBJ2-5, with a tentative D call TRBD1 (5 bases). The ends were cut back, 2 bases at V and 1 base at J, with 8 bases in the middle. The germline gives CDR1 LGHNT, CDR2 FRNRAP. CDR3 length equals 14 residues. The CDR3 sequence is CASGLSGIQETQYF. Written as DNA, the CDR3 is TGTGCTAGTGGTTTGTCAGGGATCCAAGAGACCCAGTACTTC.

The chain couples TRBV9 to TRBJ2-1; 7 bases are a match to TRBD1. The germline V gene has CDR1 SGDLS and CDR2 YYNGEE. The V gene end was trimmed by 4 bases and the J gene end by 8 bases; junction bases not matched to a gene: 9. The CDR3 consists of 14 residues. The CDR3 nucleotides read TGTGCCAGCAGCCCCAGACAGGGCTTAGATGAGCAGTTCTTC. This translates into CASSPRQGLDEQFF.

Here the CDR3 reads CATSRDRVGETQYF. DNA for the CDR3: TGTGCCACCAGCAGAGACAGGGTGGGAGAGACCCAGTACTTC. The genes are TRBV15 and TRBJ2-5; tentatively, D is TRBD1 (5 bases). V lost 0 bases to trimming and J lost 4 bases, with 9 bases between them. Germline V gives CDR1 LNHNV, CDR2 YYDKDF (reference sequence). The CDR3 covers 14 residues.

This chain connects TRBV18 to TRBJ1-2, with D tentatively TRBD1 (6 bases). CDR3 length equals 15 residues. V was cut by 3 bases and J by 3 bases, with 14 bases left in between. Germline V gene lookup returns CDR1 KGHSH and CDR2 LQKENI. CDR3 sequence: CASSPLIGGDYGYTF. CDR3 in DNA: TGTGCCAGCTCACCTCTCATAGGGGGGGACTATGGCTACACCTTC.

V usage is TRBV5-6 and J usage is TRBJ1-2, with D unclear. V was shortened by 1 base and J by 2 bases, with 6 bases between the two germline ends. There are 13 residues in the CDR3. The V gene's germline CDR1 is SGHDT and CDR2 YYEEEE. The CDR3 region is CASSLWQNYGYTF. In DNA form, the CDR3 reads TGTGCCAGCAGCTTGTGGCAGAACTATGGCTACACCTTC. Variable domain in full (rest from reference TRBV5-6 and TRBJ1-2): DAGVTQSPTHLIKTRGQQVTLRCSPKSGHDTVSWYQQALGQGPQFIFQYYEEEERQRGNFPDRFSGHQFPNYSSELNVNALLLGDSALYLCASSLWQNYGYTFGSGTRLTVV.

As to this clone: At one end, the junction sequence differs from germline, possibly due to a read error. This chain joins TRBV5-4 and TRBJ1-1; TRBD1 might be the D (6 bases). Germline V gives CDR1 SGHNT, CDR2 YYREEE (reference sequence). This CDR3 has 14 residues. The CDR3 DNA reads TGTGCCAGCAACTTGGGGGGGCTGAACACTGAAGCTTTCTTT. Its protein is CASNLGGLNTEAFF.

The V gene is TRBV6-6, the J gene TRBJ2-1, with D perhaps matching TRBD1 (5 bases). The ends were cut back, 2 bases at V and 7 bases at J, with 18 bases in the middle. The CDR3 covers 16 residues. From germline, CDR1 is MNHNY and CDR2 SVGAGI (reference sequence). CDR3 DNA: TGTGCCAGCAGTTACCCACCTAAGGGGATAGGAAATGAGCAGTTCTTC. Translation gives CASSYPPKGIGNEQFF.

CDR3 sequence: CASSVELLTGELFF. CDR3 nucleotide sequence: TGTGCCAGCAGCGTAGAGCTACTCACCGGGGAGCTGTTTTTT. The V and J genes are TRBV9 and TRBJ2-2; D unresolved. Trimming left V 0 bases short and J 4 bases short, with 7 bases between. Germline V CDR1 and CDR2: SGDLS, YYNGEE. The CDR3 runs to 14 residues.

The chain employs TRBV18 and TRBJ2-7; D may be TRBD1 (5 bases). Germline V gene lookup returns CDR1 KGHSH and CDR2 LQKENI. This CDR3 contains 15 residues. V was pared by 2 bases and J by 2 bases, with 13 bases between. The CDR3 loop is CASSPGHIVPYEQYF. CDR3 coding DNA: TGTGCCAGCTCACCAGGACACATCGTACCCTACGAGCAGTACTTC.

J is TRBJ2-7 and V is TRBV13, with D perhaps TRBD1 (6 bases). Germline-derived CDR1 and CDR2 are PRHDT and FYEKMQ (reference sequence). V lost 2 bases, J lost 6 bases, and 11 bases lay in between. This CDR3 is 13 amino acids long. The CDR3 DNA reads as TGTGCCAGCAGCTTAACTCAGGGGATCGAGCAGTACTTC. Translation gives CASSLTQGIEQYF.

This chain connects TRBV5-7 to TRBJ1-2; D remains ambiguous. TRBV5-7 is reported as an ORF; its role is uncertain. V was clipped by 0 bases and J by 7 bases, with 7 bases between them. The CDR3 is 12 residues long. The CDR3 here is CASSLAQVGYTF. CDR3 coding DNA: TGTGCCAGCAGCTTGGCCCAGGTTGGCTACACCTTC.

For the CDR3, the DNA is TGTGCCAGCAGCTCCCTGGACAGCCCCTACGAGCAGTACTTC. Amino acids: CASSSLDSPYEQYF. The chain carries TRBV7-9 and TRBJ2-7; possible D gene TRBD1, 6 bases. Deletions cut 4 bases from V and 2 bases from J, with 12 bases between. The CDR3 runs to 14 residues. The germline V gene has CDR1 SEHNR and CDR2 FQNEAQ (reference sequence).

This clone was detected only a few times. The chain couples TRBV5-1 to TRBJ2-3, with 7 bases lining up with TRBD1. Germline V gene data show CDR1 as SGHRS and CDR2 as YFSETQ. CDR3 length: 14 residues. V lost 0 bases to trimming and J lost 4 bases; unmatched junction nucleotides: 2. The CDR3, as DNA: TGCGCCAGCAGCTTGGAAGGGGGCCCAGATACGCAGTATTTT. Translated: CASSLEGGPDTQYF.

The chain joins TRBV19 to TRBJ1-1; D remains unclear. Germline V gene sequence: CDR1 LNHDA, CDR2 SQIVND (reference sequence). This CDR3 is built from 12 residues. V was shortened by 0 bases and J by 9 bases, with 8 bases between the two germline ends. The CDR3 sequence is CASSIEAGKAFF. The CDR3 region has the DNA TGTGCCAGTAGTATAGAAGCGGGAAAAGCTTTCTTT.

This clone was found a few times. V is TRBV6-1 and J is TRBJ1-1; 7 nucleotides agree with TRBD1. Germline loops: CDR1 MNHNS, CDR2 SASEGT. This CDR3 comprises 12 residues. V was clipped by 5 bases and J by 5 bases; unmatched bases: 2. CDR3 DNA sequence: TGTGCCAGCAGTCCAGGGGGTACTGAAGCTTTCTTT. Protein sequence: CASSPGGTEAFF.

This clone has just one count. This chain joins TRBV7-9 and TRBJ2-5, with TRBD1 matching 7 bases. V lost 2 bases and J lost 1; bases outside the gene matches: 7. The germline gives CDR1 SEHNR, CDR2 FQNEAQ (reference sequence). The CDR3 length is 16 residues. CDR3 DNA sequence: TGTGCCAGCAGCTTATTTGGGTCAGGGGGCCAAGAGACCCAGTACTTC. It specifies CASSLFGSGGQETQYF.